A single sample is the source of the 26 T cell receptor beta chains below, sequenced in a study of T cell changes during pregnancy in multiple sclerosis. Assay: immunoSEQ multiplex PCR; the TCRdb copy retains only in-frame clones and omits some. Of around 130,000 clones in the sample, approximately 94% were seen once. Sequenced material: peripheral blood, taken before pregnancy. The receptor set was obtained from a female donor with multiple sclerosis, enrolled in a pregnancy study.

The DNA of the CDR3 is TGTGCCAGCAGCTATCCGGGGAAGATTGGGAGCTATGGCTACACCTTC. Encoded protein: CASSYPGKIGSYGYTF. The chain combines TRBV11-2 with TRBJ1-2; no firm D call. CDR3 length equals 16 residues. Trimming shortened V by 4 bases and J by 4 bases, and 19 bases separated the two germline ends. CDR1 is SGHAT and CDR2 is FQNNGV in the germline V gene.

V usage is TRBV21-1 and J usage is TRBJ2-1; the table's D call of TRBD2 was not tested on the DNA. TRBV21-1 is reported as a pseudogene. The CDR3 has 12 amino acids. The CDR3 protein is CASSKVASEQFF. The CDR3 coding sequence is TGTGCCAGCAGCAAAGTAGCTAGCGAGCAGTTCTTC.

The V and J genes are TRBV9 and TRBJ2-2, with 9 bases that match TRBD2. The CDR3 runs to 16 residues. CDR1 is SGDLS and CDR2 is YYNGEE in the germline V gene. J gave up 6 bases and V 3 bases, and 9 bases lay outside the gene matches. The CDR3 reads CASSATPSGTAGELFF. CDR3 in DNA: TGTGCCAGCAGCGCAACTCCTAGCGGGACGGCCGGGGAGCTGTTTTTT.

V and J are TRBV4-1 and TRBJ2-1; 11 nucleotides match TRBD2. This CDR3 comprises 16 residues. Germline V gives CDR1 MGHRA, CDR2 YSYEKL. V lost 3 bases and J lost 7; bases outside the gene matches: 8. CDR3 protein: CASSQSSGGRGNEQFF. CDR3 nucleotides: TGCGCCAGCAGCCAGTCTAGCGGGGGGAGGGGGAATGAGCAGTTCTTC.

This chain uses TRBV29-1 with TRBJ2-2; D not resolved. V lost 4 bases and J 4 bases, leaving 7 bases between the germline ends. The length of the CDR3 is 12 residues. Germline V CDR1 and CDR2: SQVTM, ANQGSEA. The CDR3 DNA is TGCAGCGTTGCACAGTTCACCGGGGAGCTGTTTTTT. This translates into CSVAQFTGELFF.

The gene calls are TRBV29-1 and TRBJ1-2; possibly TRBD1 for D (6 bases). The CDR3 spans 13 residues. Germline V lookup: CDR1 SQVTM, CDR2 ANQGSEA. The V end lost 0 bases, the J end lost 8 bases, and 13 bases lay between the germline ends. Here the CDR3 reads CSVEEGGYFGYTF. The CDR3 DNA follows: TGCAGCGTTGAAGAAGGGGGATACTTCGGCTACACCTTC.

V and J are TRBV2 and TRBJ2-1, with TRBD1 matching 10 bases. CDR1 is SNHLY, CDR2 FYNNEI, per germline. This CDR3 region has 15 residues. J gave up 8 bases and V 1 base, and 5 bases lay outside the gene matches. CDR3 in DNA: TGTGCCAGCAGTGAAGGACAGGGGGCGCTTCATGAGCAGTTCTTC. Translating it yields CASSEGQGALHEQFF.

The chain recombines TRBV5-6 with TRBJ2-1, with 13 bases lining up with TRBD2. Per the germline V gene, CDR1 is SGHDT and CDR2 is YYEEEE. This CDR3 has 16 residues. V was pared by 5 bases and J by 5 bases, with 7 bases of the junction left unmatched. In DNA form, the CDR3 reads TGTGCCAGCAGTCTAAGGACTAGCGGGAGACACAATGAGCAGTTCTTC. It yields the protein CASSLRTSGRHNEQFF.

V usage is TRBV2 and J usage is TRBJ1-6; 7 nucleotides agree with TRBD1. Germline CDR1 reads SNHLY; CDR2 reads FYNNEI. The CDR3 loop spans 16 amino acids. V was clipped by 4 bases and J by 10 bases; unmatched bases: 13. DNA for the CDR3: TGTGCCAGCAGTGGGCTGCCAGGGGGGCCTCTCTCACCCCTCCACTTT. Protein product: CASSGLPGGPLSPLHF.

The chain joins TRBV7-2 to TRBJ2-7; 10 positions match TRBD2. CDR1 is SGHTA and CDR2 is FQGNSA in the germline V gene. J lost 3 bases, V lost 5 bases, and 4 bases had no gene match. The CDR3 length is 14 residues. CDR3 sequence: CASSVGLAYYEQYF. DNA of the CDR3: TGTGCCAGCAGCGTGGGACTAGCGTACTACGAGCAGTACTTC.

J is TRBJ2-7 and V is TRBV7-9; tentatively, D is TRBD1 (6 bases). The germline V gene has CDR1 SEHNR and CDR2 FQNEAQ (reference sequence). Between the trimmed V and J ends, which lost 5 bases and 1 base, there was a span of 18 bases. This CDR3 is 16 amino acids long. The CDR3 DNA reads TGTGCCAGCAGCCCCAGACAGGTATCCCTTTCCTACGAGCAGTACTTC. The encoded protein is CASSPRQVSLSYEQYF.

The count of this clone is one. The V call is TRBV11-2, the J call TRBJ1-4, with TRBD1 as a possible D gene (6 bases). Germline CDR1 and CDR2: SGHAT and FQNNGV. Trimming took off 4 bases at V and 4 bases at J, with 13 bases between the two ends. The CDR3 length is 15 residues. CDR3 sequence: CASSSLGQLNEKLFF. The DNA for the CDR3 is TGTGCCAGCAGCTCCCTCGGACAGCTTAATGAAAAACTGTTTTTT.

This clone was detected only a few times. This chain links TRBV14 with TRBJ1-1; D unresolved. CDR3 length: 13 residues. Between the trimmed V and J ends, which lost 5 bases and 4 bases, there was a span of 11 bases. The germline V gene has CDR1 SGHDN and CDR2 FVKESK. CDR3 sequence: CASSTVGVTEAFF. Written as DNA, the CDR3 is TGTGCCAGCAGCACAGTCGGGGTCACTGAAGCTTTCTTT.

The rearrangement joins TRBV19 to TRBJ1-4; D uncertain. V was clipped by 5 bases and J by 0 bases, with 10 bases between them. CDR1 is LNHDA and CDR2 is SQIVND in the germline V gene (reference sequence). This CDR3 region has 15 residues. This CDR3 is CASSPRQATNEKLFF. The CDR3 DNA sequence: TGTGCCAGTAGTCCCCGACAAGCAACTAATGAAAAACTGTTTTTT.

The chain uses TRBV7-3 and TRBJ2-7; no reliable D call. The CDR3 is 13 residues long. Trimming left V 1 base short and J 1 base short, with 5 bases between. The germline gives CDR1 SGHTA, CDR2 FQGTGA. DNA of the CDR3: TGTGCCAGCAGCTTAAGCGGTTCCTACGAGCAGTACTTC. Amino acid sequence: CASSLSGSYEQYF.

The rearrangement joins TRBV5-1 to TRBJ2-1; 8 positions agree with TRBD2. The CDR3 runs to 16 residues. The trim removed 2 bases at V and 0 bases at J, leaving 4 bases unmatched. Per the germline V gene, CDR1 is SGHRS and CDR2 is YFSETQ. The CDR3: CASSFDSGSSYNEQFF. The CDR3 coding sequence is TGCGCCAGCAGCTTTGACAGCGGGAGCTCCTACAATGAGCAGTTCTTC.

Here the CDR3 reads CASSEQRTGRGFGGAGELFF. The CDR3 nucleotides are TGTGCCAGCAGTGAGCAGCGGACAGGTCGGGGCTTCGGGGGTGCCGGGGAGCTGTTTTTT. The genes are TRBV2 and TRBJ2-2; D is possibly TRBD1 (7 bases). Germline V gene data show CDR1 as SNHLY and CDR2 as FYNNEI. The CDR3 totals 20 residues. V dropped 3 bases and J dropped 6 bases, with 29 bases sitting between them.

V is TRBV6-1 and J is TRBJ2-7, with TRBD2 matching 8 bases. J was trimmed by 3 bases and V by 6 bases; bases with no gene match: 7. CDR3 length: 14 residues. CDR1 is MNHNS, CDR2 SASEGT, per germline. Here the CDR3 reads CASRTAGEGYEQYF. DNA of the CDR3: TGTGCCAGCAGGACAGCGGGAGAAGGCTACGAGCAGTACTTC.

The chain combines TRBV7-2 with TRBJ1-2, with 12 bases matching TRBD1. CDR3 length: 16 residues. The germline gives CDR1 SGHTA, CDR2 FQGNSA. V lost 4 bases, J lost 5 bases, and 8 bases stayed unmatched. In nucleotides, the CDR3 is TGTGCCAGCAGCTCTAGTGGGACAGGGGGCTTGTATGGCTACACCTTC. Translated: CASSSSGTGGLYGYTF.

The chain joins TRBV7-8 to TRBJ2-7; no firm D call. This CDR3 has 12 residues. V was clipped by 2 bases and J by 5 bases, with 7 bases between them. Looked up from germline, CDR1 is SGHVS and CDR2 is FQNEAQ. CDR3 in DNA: TGTGCCAGCAGCTTACAGGATCACGAGCAGTACTTC. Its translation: CASSLQDHEQYF.

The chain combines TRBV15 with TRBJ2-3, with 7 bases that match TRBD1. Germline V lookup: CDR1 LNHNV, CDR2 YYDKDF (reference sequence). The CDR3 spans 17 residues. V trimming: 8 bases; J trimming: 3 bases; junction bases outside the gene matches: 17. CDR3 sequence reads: CATRDLGDSRETDTQYF. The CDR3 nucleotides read TGTGCCACCCGGGACCTGGGGGACAGCAGGGAAACAGATACGCAGTATTTT.

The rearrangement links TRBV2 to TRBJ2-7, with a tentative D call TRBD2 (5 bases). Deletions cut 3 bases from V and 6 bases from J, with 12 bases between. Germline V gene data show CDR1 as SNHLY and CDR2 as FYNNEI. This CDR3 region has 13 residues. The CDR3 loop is CASSEEVEGEQYF. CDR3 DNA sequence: TGTGCCAGCAGTGAGGAGGTTGAAGGCGAGCAGTACTTC.

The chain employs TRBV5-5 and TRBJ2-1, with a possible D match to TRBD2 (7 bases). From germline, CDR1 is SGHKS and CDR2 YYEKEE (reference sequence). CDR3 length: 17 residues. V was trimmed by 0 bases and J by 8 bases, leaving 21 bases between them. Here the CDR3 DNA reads TGTGCCAGCAGCTTGGTCCCTCGCGGGGGCCGGGTTTATGAGCAGTTCTTC. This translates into CASSLVPRGGRVYEQFF.

This CDR3 is CASSNSDNEKLFF. DNA for the CDR3: TGTGCCAGCTCAAACAGTGATAATGAAAAACTGTTTTTT. The V call is TRBV18, the J call TRBJ1-4; D not resolved. Germline values: CDR1 KGHSH, CDR2 LQKENI. The V and J ends lost 5 bases and 4 bases respectively, with 8 bases between them. The length of the CDR3 is 13 residues.

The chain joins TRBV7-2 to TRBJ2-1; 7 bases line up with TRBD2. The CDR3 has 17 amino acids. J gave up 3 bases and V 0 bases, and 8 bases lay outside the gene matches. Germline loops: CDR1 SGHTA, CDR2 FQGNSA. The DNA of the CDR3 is TGTGCCAGCAGCTTAGCCTGGGCGGGAGTCGGCTACAATGAGCAGTTCTTC. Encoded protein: CASSLAWAGVGYNEQFF. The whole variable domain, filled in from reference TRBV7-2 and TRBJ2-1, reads GAGVSQSPSNKVTEKGKDVELRCDPISGHTALYWYRQSLGQGLEFLIYFQGNSAPDKSGLPSDRFSAERTGGSVSTLTIQRTQQEDSAVYLCASSLAWAGVGYNEQFFGPGTRLTVL.

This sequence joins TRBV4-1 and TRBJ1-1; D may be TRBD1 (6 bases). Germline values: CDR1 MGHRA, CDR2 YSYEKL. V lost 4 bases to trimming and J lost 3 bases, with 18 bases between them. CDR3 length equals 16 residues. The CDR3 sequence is CASSLEGVARDTEAFF. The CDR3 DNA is TGCGCCAGCAGCCTCGAGGGGGTAGCGAGGGACACTGAAGCTTTCTTT.